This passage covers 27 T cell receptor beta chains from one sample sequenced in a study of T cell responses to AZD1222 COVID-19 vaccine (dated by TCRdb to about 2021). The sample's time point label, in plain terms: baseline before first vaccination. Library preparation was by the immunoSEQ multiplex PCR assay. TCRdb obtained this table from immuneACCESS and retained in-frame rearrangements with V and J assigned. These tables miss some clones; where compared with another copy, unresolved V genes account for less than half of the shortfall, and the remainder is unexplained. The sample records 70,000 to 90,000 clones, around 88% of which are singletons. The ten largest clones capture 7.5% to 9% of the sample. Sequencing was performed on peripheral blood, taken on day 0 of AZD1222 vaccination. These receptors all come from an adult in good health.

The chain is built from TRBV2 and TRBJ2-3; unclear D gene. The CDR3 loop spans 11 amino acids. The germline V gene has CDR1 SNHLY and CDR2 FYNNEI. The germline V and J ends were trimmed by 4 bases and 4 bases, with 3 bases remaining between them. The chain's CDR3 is CASSASDTQYF. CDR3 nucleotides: TGTGCCAGCAGTGCGTCAGATACGCAGTATTTT.

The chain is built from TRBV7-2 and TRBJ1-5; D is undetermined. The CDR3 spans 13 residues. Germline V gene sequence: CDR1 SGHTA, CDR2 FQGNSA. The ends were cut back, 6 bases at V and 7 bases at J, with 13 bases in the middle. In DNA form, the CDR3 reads TGTGCCAGCAGTTACGGTTCTAGGCAGCCCCAGCATTTT. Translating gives CASSYGSRQPQHF.

This CDR3 reads CASSYYNEQFF. The CDR3 bases are TGTGCCAGCAGCTACTACAATGAGCAGTTCTTC. The chain combines TRBV5-6 with TRBJ2-1; D is uncertain. The CDR3 runs 11 residues. Germline loops: CDR1 SGHDT, CDR2 YYEEEE. V was cut by 3 bases and J by 3 bases, with 1 base left in between.

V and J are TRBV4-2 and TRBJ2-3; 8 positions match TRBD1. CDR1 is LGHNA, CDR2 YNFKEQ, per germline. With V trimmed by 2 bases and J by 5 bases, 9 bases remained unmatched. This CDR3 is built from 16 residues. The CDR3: CASSQNPTGVGDTQYF. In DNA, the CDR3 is TGTGCCAGCAGCCAAAATCCGACAGGGGTTGGAGATACGCAGTATTTT.

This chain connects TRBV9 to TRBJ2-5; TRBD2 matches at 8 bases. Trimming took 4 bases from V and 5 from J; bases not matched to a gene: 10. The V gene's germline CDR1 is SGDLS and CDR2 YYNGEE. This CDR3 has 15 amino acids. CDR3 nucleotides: TGTGCCAGCAGCCTTCGCTTGGGACTAGAGGAGACCCAGTACTTC. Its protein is CASSLRLGLEETQYF.

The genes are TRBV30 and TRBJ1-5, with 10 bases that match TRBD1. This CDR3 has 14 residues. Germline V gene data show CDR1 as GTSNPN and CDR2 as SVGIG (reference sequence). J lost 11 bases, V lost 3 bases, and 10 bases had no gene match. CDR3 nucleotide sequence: TGTGCCTGGAGAAAAACCGGGACAGGGGAGACCCAGCATTTT. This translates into CAWRKTGTGETQHF.

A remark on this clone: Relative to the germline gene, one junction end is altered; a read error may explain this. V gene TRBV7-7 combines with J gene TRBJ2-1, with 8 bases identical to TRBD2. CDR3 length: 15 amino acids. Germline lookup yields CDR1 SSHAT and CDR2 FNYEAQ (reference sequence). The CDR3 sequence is CASSWTSLPSNEQFF. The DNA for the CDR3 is TGTGCTAGCAGCTGGACTAGCCTCCCATCCAATGAGCAGTTCTTC.

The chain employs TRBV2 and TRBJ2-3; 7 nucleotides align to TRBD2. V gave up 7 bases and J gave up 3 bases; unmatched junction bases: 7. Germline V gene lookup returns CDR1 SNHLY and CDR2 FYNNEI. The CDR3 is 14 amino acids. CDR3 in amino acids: CASMRALATDTQYF. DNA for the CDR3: TGTGCCAGCATGAGGGCACTAGCGACAGATACGCAGTATTTT.

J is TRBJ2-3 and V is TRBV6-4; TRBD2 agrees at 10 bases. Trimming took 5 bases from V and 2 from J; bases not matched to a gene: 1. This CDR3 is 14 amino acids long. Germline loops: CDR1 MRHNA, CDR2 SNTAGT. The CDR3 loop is CASSSGGATDTQYF. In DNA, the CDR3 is TGTGCCAGCAGTAGCGGGGGGGCCACAGATACGCAGTATTTT.

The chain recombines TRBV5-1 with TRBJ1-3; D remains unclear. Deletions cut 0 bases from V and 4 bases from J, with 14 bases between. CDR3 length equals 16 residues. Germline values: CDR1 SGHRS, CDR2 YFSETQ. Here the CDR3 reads CASSLDFGVPGNTIYF. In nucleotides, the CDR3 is TGCGCCAGCAGCTTGGATTTCGGGGTGCCAGGAAACACCATATATTTT.

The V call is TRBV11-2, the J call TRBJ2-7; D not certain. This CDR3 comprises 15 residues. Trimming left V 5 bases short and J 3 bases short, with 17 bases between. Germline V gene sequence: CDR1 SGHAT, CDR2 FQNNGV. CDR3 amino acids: CASSAPGQVRYEQYF. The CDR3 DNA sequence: TGTGCCAGCAGCGCCCCAGGTCAAGTCCGCTACGAGCAGTACTTC.

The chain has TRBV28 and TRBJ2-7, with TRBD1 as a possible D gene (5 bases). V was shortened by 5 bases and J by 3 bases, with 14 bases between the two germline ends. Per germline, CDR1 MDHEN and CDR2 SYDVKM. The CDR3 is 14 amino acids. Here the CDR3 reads CASSKRGMSYEQYF. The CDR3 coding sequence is TGTGCCAGCAGTAAAAGGGGAATGAGCTACGAGCAGTACTTC.

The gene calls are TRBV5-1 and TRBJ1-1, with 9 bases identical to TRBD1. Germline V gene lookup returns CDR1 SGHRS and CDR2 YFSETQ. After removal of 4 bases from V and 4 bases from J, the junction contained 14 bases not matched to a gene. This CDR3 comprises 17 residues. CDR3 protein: CASSLAPGQGGSTEAFF. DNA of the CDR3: TGCGCCAGCAGCCTGGCACCGGGACAGGGCGGGAGCACTGAAGCTTTCTTT. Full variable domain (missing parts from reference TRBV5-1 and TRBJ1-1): KAGVTQTPRYLIKTRGQQVTLSCSPISGHRSVSWYQQTPGQGLQFLFEYFSETQRNKGNFPGRFSGRQFSNSRSEMNVSTLELGDSALYLCASSLAPGQGGSTEAFFGQGTRLTVV.

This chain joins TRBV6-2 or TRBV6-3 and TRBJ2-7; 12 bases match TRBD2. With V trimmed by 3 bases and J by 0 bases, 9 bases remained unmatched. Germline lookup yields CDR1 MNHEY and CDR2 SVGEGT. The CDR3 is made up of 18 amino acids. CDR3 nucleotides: TGTGCCAGCAGTTATCCGACTAGCGGGAGTCCCAACTCCTACGAGCAGTACTTC. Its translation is CASSYPTSGSPNSYEQYF.

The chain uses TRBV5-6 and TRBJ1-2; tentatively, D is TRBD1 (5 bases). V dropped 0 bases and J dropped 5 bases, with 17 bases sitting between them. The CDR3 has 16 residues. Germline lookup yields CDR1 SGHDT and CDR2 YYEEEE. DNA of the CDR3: TGTGCCAGCAGCTTGGCCCAGGGAGGGGCCAATTATGGCTACACCTTC. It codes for CASSLAQGGANYGYTF.

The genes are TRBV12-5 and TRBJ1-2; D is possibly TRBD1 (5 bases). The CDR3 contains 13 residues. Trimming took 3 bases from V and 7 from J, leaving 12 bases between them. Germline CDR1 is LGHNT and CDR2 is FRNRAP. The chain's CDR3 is CASGFGTGGGYTF. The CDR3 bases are TGTGCTAGTGGTTTCGGGACCGGCGGTGGCTACACCTTC.

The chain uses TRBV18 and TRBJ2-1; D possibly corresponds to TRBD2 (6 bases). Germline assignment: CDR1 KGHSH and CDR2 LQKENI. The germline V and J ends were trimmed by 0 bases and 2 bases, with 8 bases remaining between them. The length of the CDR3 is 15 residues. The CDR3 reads CASSPPGGAYNEQFF. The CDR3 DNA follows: TGTGCCAGCTCACCACCAGGCGGGGCCTACAATGAGCAGTTCTTC.

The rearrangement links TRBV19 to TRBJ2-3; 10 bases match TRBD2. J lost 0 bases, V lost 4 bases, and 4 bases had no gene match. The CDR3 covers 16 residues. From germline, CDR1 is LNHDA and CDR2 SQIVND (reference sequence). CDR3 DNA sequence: TGTGCCAGTAGTAGGACTAGCGGAAGAAGCACAGATACGCAGTATTTT. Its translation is CASSRTSGRSTDTQYF. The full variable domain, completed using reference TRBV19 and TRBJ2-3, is DGGITQSPKYLFRKEGQNVTLSCEQNLNHDAMYWYRQDPGQGLRLIYYSQIVNDFQKGDIAEGYSVSREKKESFPLTVTSAQKNPTAFYLCASSRTSGRSTDTQYFGPGTRLTVL.

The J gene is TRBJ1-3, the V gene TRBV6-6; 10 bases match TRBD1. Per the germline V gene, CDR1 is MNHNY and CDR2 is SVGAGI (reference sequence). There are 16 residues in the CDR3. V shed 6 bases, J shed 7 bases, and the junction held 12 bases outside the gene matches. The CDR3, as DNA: TGTGCCAGCAGCCCACTGGGGACAGGGGCAGGTAACACCATATATTTT. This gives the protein CASSPLGTGAGNTIYF.

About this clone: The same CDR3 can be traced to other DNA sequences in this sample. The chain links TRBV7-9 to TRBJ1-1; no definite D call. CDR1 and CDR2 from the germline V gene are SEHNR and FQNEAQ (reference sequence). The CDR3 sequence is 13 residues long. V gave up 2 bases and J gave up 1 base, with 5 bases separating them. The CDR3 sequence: CASSLLTNTEAFF. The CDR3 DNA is TGTGCCAGCAGCTTACTGACGAACACTGAAGCTTTCTTT.

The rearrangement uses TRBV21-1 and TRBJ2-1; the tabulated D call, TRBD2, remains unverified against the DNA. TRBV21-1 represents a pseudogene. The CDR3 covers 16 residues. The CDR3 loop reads CASSLREAVSYNEQFF. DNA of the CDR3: TGTGCCAGCAGCCTAAGGGAAGCGGTCTCCTACAATGAGCAGTTCTTC.

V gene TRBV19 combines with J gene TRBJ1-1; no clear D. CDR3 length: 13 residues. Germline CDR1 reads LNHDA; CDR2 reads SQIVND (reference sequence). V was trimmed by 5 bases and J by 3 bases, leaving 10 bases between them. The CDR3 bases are TGTGCCAGTAGTGCCGCGGACTACACTGAAGCTTTCTTT. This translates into CASSAADYTEAFF.

The CDR3 region is CASSTRGRGNQPQHF. The CDR3 nucleotides are TGTGCCAGTAGTACCAGGGGTCGCGGGAATCAGCCCCAGCATTTT. The chain uses TRBV19 and TRBJ1-5, with a tentative D call TRBD1 (6 bases). The CDR3 covers 15 residues. The germline CDR1 and CDR2 sequences are LNHDA and SQIVND (reference sequence). Deletions cut 4 bases from V and 4 bases from J, with 14 bases between.

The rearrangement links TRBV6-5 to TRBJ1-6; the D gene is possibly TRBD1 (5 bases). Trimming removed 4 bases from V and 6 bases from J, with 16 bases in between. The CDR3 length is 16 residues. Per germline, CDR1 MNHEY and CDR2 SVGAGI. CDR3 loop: CASSFLQDSLNSPLHF. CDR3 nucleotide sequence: TGTGCCAGCAGTTTCCTCCAAGACAGCCTTAATTCACCCCTCCACTTT.

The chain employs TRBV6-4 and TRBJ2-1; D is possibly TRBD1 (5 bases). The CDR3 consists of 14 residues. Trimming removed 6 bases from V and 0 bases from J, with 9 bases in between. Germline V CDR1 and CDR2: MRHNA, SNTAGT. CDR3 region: CASSVGDSYNEQFF. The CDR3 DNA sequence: TGTGCCAGCAGCGTAGGGGACTCCTACAATGAGCAGTTCTTC.

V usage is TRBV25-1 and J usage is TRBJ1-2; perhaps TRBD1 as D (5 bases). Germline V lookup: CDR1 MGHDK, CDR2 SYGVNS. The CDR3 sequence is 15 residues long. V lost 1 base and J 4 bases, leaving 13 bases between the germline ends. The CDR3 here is CASSELGDSFYGYTF. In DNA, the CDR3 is TGTGCCAGCAGTGAATTGGGAGACAGCTTCTATGGCTACACCTTC.

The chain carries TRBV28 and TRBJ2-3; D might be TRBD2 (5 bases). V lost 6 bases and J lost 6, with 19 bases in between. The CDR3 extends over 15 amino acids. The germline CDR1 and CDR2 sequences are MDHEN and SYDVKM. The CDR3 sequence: CASSKPLGRLDTQYF. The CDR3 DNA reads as TGTGCCAGCAGCAAGCCCCTGGGGAGACTCGATACGCAGTATTTT.